This entry lists 21 T cell receptor beta chains sequenced from one sample in a study of blood T cells in healthy people across ages. Then a second PCR, running roughly 7 to 11 cycles, was carried out with a sample-barcoded 5' primer and a J-beta primer mix. TCRdb called the 5' RACE reads again in MiXCR, with one record for every CDR3 protein. This table has 700,000 to 950,000 distinct CDR3 sequences, roughly 44% appearing once. The sequenced sample was blood. These receptors all come from a woman between 55 and 75 years old in good health.

For this clonotype: Relative to the germline gene, one junction end is altered; a read error may explain this. This chain connects TRBV7-7 to TRBJ2-2; possibly TRBD2 for D (6 bases). This CDR3 has 16 residues. Germline loops: CDR1 SSHAT, CDR2 FNYEAQ (reference sequence). The CDR3 loop reads CASSALAASNTGELFF. As DNA, the CDR3 is TGTGCTAGCAGCGCACTAGCAGCCTCGAACACCGGGGAGCTGTTTTTT.

The J gene is TRBJ1-2, the V gene TRBV30; D is ambiguous. The V and J ends lost 5 bases and 4 bases respectively, with 14 bases between them. This CDR3 region has 13 residues. CDR1 and CDR2 (germline): GTSNPN, SVGIG (reference sequence). The CDR3 sequence is CAWERGLGYGYTF. The DNA for the CDR3 is TGTGCCTGGGAGCGGGGTCTAGGCTATGGCTACACCTTC. The full variable domain, rest sourced from reference TRBV30 and TRBJ1-2, is SQTIHQWPATLVQPVGSPLSLECTVEGTSNPNLYWYRQAAGRGLQLLFYSVGIGQISSEVPQNLSASRPQDRQFILSSKKLLLSDSGFYLCAWERGLGYGYTFGSGTRLTVV.

Many counts were recorded for this clonotype. V usage is TRBV20-1 and J usage is TRBJ1-5, with D tentatively TRBD1 (5 bases). Germline CDR1 is DFQATT and CDR2 is SNEGSKA (reference sequence). The CDR3 contains 12 residues. Deletions cut 5 bases from V and 4 bases from J, with 9 bases between. The CDR3 is CSARGLNQPQHF. The CDR3 DNA sequence: TGCAGTGCTCGGGGCCTTAATCAGCCCCAGCATTTT.

This clonotype was recorded many times. The chain uses TRBV24-1 and TRBJ2-6; D is ambiguous. Germline CDR1 is KGHDR and CDR2 is SFDVKD. This CDR3 contains 16 residues. Trimming left V 4 bases short and J 0 bases short, with 9 bases between. In DNA form, the CDR3 reads TGTGCCACCAGTGAACCGGACGGCTCTGGGGCCAACGTCCTGACTTTC. As protein: CATSEPDGSGANVLTF.

V usage is TRBV14 and J usage is TRBJ1-1, with D possibly being TRBD1 (5 bases). The CDR3 covers 14 residues. V was clipped by 4 bases and J by 2 bases, with 11 bases between them. CDR1 and CDR2 (germline): SGHDN, FVKESK. CDR3: CASSRYRGNTEAFF. CDR3 in DNA: TGTGCCAGCAGCCGGTACCGGGGCAACACTGAAGCTTTCTTT.

The genes are TRBV5-5 and TRBJ1-5, with D uncertain. Trimming left V 3 bases short and J 6 bases short, with 16 bases between. The germline CDR1 and CDR2 sequences are SGHKS and YYEKEE (reference sequence). This CDR3 contains 15 residues. CDR3 sequence: CASSSSGVMSQPQHF. The CDR3 DNA is TGTGCCAGCAGCTCCTCCGGGGTAATGAGTCAGCCCCAGCATTTT.

V usage is TRBV2 and J usage is TRBJ2-7; 13 bases line up with TRBD2. V lost 3 bases, J lost 2 bases, and 4 bases stayed unmatched. This CDR3 has 16 amino acids. The germline V gene has CDR1 SNHLY and CDR2 FYNNEI. CDR3 nucleotide sequence: TGTGCCAGCAGTGAGGGGACTAGCGGGAATACCTACGAGCAGTACTTC. Its protein is CASSEGTSGNTYEQYF.

This rearrangement joins TRBV5-1 to TRBJ1-5; 7 nucleotides match TRBD1. Per the germline V gene, CDR1 is SGHRS and CDR2 is YFSETQ. This CDR3 contains 15 residues. V gave up 4 bases and J gave up 1 base; unmatched junction bases: 5. The CDR3 region is CASSRGTDSNQPQHF. CDR3 nucleotides: TGCGCCAGCAGCAGAGGGACAGACAGCAATCAGCCCCAGCATTTT.

V is TRBV11-2 and J is TRBJ2-5; 9 nucleotides align to TRBD2. Unmatched junction bases numbered 16, after V lost 0 bases and J lost 11 bases. The germline V gene encodes CDR1 SGHAT and CDR2 FQNNGV. The CDR3 loop spans 17 amino acids. The CDR3 protein is CASSLDLASGTFGEQYF. The CDR3 nucleotides are TGTGCCAGCAGCTTAGATCTTGCTAGCGGGACTTTCGGGGAGCAGTACTTC. Drawing the rest from reference TRBV11-2 and TRBJ2-5, the complete variable domain is EAGVAQSPRYKIIEKRQSVAFWCNPISGHATLYWYQQILGQGPKLLIQFQNNGVVDDSQLPKDRFSAERLKGVDSTLKIQPAKLEDSAVYLCASSLDLASGTFGEQYFGPGTRLLVL.

The V gene is TRBV7-2, the J gene TRBJ2-2; D call uncertain. The germline V gene has CDR1 SGHTA and CDR2 FQGNSA. The CDR3 has 14 residues. Trimming took off 0 bases at V and 3 bases at J, with 5 bases between the two ends. The CDR3 protein is CASSLAPDTGELFF. The CDR3 nucleotides read TGTGCCAGCAGCTTAGCGCCCGACACCGGGGAGCTGTTTTTT.

J is TRBJ2-4 and V is TRBV6-5; 9 nucleotides agree with TRBD1. The DNA end is a closer match to TRBJ2-7, so the J assignment may be wrong. The CDR3 runs 14 residues. CDR1 MNHEY and CDR2 SVGAGI come from the germline V gene. The CDR3 spells CASSPGTGRYEQYF. CDR3 DNA: TGTGCCAGCAGTCCCGGGACAGGGAGGTACGAGCAGTACTTC.

The chain links TRBV7-9 to TRBJ1-6; 12 bases map to TRBD1. CDR1 SEHNR and CDR2 FQNEAQ come from the germline V gene (reference sequence). J lost 8 bases, V lost 5 bases, and 7 bases had no gene match. The CDR3 sequence is 16 residues long. The CDR3 coding sequence is TGTGCCAGCAGCCCCGGGACAGGGGGCCTGTATTCACCCCTCCACTTT. This codes for CASSPGTGGLYSPLHF.

This chain connects TRBV29-1 to TRBJ2-6, with TRBD2 identical over 8 bases. The CDR3 contains 19 residues. Trimming cost V 0 bases and J 0 bases; bases outside gene matches: 10. In germline, CDR1 is SQVTM, CDR2 ANQGSEA. CDR3 sequence: CSVEDAGRGVSSGANVLTF. CDR3 nucleotide sequence: TGCAGCGTTGAAGATGCGGGGCGGGGGGTTAGCTCTGGGGCCAACGTCCTGACTTTC.

The chain combines TRBV20-1 with TRBJ1-2; 8 bases map to TRBD1. The germline CDR1 and CDR2 sequences are DFQATT and SNEGSKA (reference sequence). The CDR3 is made up of 13 amino acids. Trimming cost V 4 bases and J 5 bases; bases outside gene matches: 6. CDR3 DNA: TGCAGTGCTACAAGGACAGGGCTTTATGGCTACACCTTC. It translates to CSATRTGLYGYTF.

The chain recombines TRBV27 with TRBJ2-1; 10 nucleotides line up with TRBD2. The junction had 11 bases not matched to a gene; V was cut back by 7 bases and J by 8 bases. The CDR3 runs to 15 residues. Per the germline V gene, CDR1 is MNHEY and CDR2 is SMNVEV (reference sequence). The CDR3 DNA reads TGTGCCAGCATTCCCCCGGGACTAGCGATACATGAGCAGTTCTTC. Protein: CASIPPGLAIHEQFF.

The chain links TRBV6-1 to TRBJ1-4, with D possibly being TRBD1 (5 bases). Germline CDR1 and CDR2: MNHNS and SASEGT. Trimming pared 7 bases from V and 8 bases from J, leaving 14 bases between. This CDR3 is built from 13 residues. CDR3 in amino acids: CASTRGPPEKLFF. For the CDR3, the DNA is TGTGCCAGCACGAGGGGTCCGCCCGAAAAACTGTTTTTT.

The J gene is TRBJ2-7, the V gene TRBV7-2, with D perhaps TRBD1 (5 bases). The CDR3 has 16 amino acids. Trimming took off 1 base at V and 5 bases at J, with 18 bases between the two ends. Germline CDR1 reads SGHTA; CDR2 reads FQGNSA. Here the CDR3 reads CASSLVGVVDLNEQYF. CDR3 DNA sequence: TGTGCCAGCAGCTTAGTAGGGGTGGTAGATTTAAACGAGCAGTACTTC.

The gene calls are TRBV20-1 and TRBJ1-4; no clear D gene. The CDR3 runs 14 residues. V dropped 6 bases and J dropped 7 bases, with 18 bases sitting between them. The germline CDR1 and CDR2 sequences are DFQATT and SNEGSKA (reference sequence). CDR3 bases: TGCAGTGCACGAATCGAACGAAACGGTGAAAAACTGTTTTTT. This encodes CSARIERNGEKLFF.

V gene TRBV20-1 combines with J gene TRBJ2-3; no clear D. The CDR3 loop spans 14 amino acids. Trimming removed 5 bases at V and 0 bases at J, with 12 bases between. Per the germline V gene, CDR1 is DFQATT and CDR2 is SNEGSKA (reference sequence). The CDR3 sequence is CSAPTETSTDTQYF. The CDR3 DNA follows: TGCAGTGCTCCGACGGAAACTAGCACAGATACGCAGTATTTT.

This chain joins TRBV3-1 and TRBJ2-1; D gene unclear. The J call is uncertain, as TRBJ2-7 better fits the DNA end. Germline V gene sequence: CDR1 LGHDT, CDR2 YNNKEL (reference sequence). CDR3 length: 15 residues. CDR3 DNA sequence: TGTGCCAGCAGCCAAGATCTCGTCTCGGTCAATAAGCAGTACTTC. This gives the protein CASSQDLVSVNKQYF.

V gene TRBV28 combines with J gene TRBJ2-5; TRBD2 might be the D (6 bases). V shed 3 bases and J shed 5 bases, with 16 bases lying between them. Germline-derived CDR1 and CDR2 are MDHEN and SYDVKM. The CDR3 is made up of 15 amino acids. The CDR3 DNA reads TGTGCCAGCAGTTTCCGCGTCGTCGGGGGTGAGACCCAGTACTTC. Amino acids: CASSFRVVGGETQYF.